The T cell receptor (beta chain) described here comes from a study of cytomegalovirus exposure and HLA in healthy donors. This clone was detected only once. With 0 bases removed from V and 3 bases from J, the gap between germline ends came to 6 bases. Per germline, CDR1 SGDLS and CDR2 YYNGEE. CDR3 size: 13 residues. 60 Vbeta and 13 Jbeta primers were used in PCR. Only in-frame clones appear in the TCRdb table, and some are missing; sequencing was by immunoSEQ multiplex PCR. The table has 160,000 or so clones, more than 65% seen once. This chain links TRBV9 with TRBJ1-1; D not certain. This TCR derives from a man between 50 and 59 years old in good health and CMV-seropositive. The sequenced material came from PBMCs. The CDR3 reads CASSVALDTEAFF. The CDR3, as DNA: TGTGCCAGCAGCGTAGCTTTAGACACTGAAGCTTTCTTT.